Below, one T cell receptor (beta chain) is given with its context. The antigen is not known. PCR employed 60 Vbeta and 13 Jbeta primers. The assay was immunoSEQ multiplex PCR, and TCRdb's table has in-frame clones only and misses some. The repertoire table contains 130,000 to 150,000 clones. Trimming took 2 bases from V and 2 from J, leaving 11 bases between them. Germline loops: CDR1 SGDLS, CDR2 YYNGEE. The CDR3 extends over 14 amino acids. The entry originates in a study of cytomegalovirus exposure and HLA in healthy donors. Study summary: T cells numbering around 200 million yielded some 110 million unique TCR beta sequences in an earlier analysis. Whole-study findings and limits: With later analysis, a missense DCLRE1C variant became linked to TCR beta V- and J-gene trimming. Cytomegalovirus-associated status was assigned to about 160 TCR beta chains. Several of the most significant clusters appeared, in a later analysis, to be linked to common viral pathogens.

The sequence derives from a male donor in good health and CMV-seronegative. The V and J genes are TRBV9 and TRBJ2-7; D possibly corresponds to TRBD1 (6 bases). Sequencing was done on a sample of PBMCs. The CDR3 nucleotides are TGTGCCAGCAGCGTTGGACAGATCGCCTACGAGCAGTACTTC. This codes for CASSVGQIAYEQYF.